The rows below give T cell receptor beta chains drawn from one sample of a study of memory CD4+ T cells and cytomegalovirus serostatus. Using immunoSEQ multiplex PCR, the repertoire was profiled, and TCRdb retains in-frame clones only, with some absent. The table shows about 38,000 clones, with around 80% occurring only once. The sequenced material came from memory CD4+ T cells from blood. Source of these receptors: an adult in good health and CMV-seropositive. CDR3s include the opening cysteine and the closing phenylalanine or tryptophan. Each record gives: CDR3 length, V gene, J gene, D gene, clone size, CDR3 protein, CDR3 DNA. The D gene is left open where the match is weak. Expanded clones get a size class; other rows say once, few or many, or leave the size out.

>15|TRBV11-2|TRBJ1-2|NA|NA
CASSPRGGFEGGYTF
TGTGCCAGCAGCCCGAGGGGGGGGTTCGAGGGAGGCTACACCTTC
>15|TRBV5-6|TRBJ1-2|NA|few
CASSLAGQTNYGYTF
TGTGCCAGCAGCTTGGCCGGACAGACTAACTATGGCTACACCTTC
>15|TRBV6-5|TRBJ2-1|TRBD2|once
CASRPGTSGYNEQFF
TGTGCCAGCAGACCCGGGACTAGCGGGTACAATGAGCAGTTCTTC
>15|TRBV6-6|TRBJ2-3|NA|NA
CASNGRDTGTDTQYF
TGTGCCAGCAATGGCCGGGACACCGGCACAGATACGCAGTATTTT
>15|TRBV11-2|TRBJ1-6|NA|NA
CASSLGGVNNSPLHF
TGTGCCAGCAGCCTAGGCGGGGTCAACAATTCACCCCTCCACTTT
>14|TRBV10-3|TRBJ1-1|NA|NA
CAIRERAEDTEAFF
TGTGCCATCAGAGAAAGGGCAGAGGACACTGAAGCTTTCTTT
>13|TRBV29-1|TRBJ1-1|TRBD1|NA
CSVLRDRDTEAFF
TGCAGCGTGTTACGGGACAGGGACACTGAAGCTTTCTTT
>11|TRBV20-1|TRBJ2-3|NA|NA
CSARDLSTQYF
TGCAGTGCTAGAGATCTCAGCACGCAGTATTTT
>12|TRBV29-1|TRBJ1-1|NA|few
CSVVPPVAEAFF
TGCAGCGTTGTTCCCCCGGTAGCTGAAGCTTTCTTT
>14|TRBV7-6|TRBJ1-4|NA|NA
CASSLMSGVEKLFF
TGTGCCAGCAGCTTAATGTCCGGGGTGGAAAAACTGTTTTTT
>13|TRBV7-3|TRBJ2-3|NA|NA
CASSLLGTDTQYF
TGTGCCAGCAGCTTATTAGGAACAGATACGCAGTATTTT
>16|TRBV18|TRBJ2-5|TRBD1|NA
CASSSGQGARQETQYF
TGTGCCAGCTCATCCGGACAGGGGGCAAGGCAAGAGACCCAGTACTTC
>14|TRBV7-9|TRBJ2-2|TRBD2|NA
CASSEGRATGELFF
TGTGCCAGCAGCGAAGGGAGGGCCACCGGGGAGCTGTTTTTT
>15|TRBV4-1|TRBJ1-2|TRBD1|NA
CASSQASQGAVGYTF
TGCGCCAGCAGCCAAGCATCGCAGGGGGCGGTAGGCTACACCTTC
>15|TRBV4-3|TRBJ2-7|TRBD2|NA
CASSQEASGILEQYF
TGCGCCAGCAGCCAAGAGGCTAGCGGGATTCTCGAGCAGTACTTC
>16|TRBV7-9|TRBJ2-1|NA|few
CASSPRLGRTHEEQFF
TGTGCCAGCAGCCCACGGCTGGGGAGGACCCACGAAGAGCAGTTCTTC
>13|TRBV7-6|TRBJ2-3|NA|NA
CASSADFTDTQYF
TGTGCCAGCAGCGCGGACTTCACAGATACGCAGTATTTT
>16|TRBV19|TRBJ2-3|NA|NA
CASSIAGAGSTDTQYF
TGTGCCAGTAGTATTGCGGGCGCGGGGAGCACAGATACGCAGTATTTT
>13|TRBV19|TRBJ2-7|NA|NA
CASSTTGTREQYF
TGTGCCAGTAGTACGACCGGGACGAGAGAGCAGTACTTC
>16|TRBV18|TRBJ1-1|TRBD1|NA
CASSPPTGGRDTEAFF
TGTGCCAGCTCACCACCCACAGGGGGCAGGGACACTGAAGCTTTCTTT
>12|TRBV7-9|TRBJ1-1|NA|NA
CASLRGRGEAFF
TGTGCCAGCTTAAGAGGCAGGGGTGAAGCTTTCTTT
>15|TRBV6-5|TRBJ2-5|NA|NA
CASSQSGGPGETQYF
TGTGCCAGCAGTCAGTCTGGGGGGCCGGGAGAGACCCAGTACTTC
>15|TRBV19|TRBJ2-5|NA|few
CASSIRQARGETQYF
TGTGCCAGTAGTATCAGACAGGCTCGTGGGGAGACCCAGTACTTC
>15|TRBV28|TRBJ1-5|NA|NA
CASRKQGTSNQPQHF
TGTGCCAGCAGGAAGCAGGGTACGAGCAATCAGCCCCAGCATTTT
>15|TRBV5-1|TRBJ1-1|NA|NA
CASSLWGGDSTEAFF
TGCGCCAGCAGCTTGTGGGGAGGGGATAGCACTGAAGCTTTCTTT
>15|TRBV5-1|TRBJ2-3|NA|NA
CASSLGSGASDTQYF
TGCGCCAGCAGCTTAGGGTCCGGGGCTTCAGATACGCAGTATTTT
>15|TRBV2|TRBJ1-4|TRBD1|few
CASSGQGAANEKLFF
TGTGCCAGCAGTGGACAGGGGGCGGCTAATGAAAAACTGTTTTTT
>14|TRBV28|TRBJ2-7|TRBD2|few
CASSSSGGRYEQYF
TGTGCCAGCAGTTCAAGCGGGGGGAGGTACGAGCAGTACTTC
>13|TRBV28|TRBJ1-6|NA|once
CASSWTTNSPLHF
TGTGCCAGCAGTTGGACGACGAATTCACCCCTCCACTTT
>14|TRBV6-1|TRBJ2-1|NA|NA
CASSERDSYNEQFF
TGTGCCAGCAGTGAACGGGACTCCTACAATGAGCAGTTCTTC
>17|TRBV28|TRBJ2-7|TRBD2|NA
CASSRGLAGSWQDEQYF
TGTGCCAGCAGCCGTGGACTAGCGGGATCCTGGCAGGACGAGCAGTACTTC
>12|TRBV2|TRBJ1-1|NA|NA
CASSPRESEAFF
TGTGCCAGCAGTCCCAGGGAATCTGAAGCTTTCTTT
>15|TRBV5-4|TRBJ2-2|TRBD2|NA
CASSLRTSRTGELFF
TGTGCCAGCAGCTTAAGGACTAGCCGCACCGGGGAGCTGTTTTTT
>17|TRBV4-1|TRBJ2-1|TRBD2|NA
CASSQVTSGGGYNEQFF
TGCGCCAGCAGCCAAGTGACTAGCGGGGGGGGCTACAATGAGCAGTTCTTC
>13|TRBV7-3|TRBJ2-5|NA|NA
CASRRAPSETQYF
TGTGCCAGCAGGAGGGCTCCCTCAGAGACCCAGTACTTC
>14|TRBV9|TRBJ1-2|NA|NA
CASSPGGVNYGYTF
TGTGCCAGCAGCCCAGGCGGAGTTAACTATGGCTACACCTTC
>14|TRBV5-1|TRBJ1-2|NA|once
CASSLDPGGYGYTF
TGCGCCAGCAGCTTGGACCCGGGAGGCTATGGCTACACCTTC
>14|TRBV28|TRBJ2-7|NA|few
CASSFPGVSGWQYF
TGTGCCAGCAGTTTCCCGGGGGTGAGCGGTTGGCAGTACTTC
>17|TRBV5-5|TRBJ2-3|TRBD2|NA
CASSLPPSGRQLDTQYF
TGTGCCAGCAGCTTGCCCCCTAGCGGGCGCCAATTAGATACGCAGTATTTT
>15|TRBV5-1|TRBJ2-1|TRBD2|once
CASDLGTSDYNEQFF
TGCGCCAGTGACCTCGGGACTAGCGATTACAATGAGCAGTTCTTC
>14|TRBV4-3|TRBJ1-1|NA|NA
CASSQDDGGLEAFF
TGCGCCAGCAGCCAAGATGATGGTGGACTCGAAGCTTTCTTT